This passage covers 22 T cell receptor beta chains from one sample sequenced in a study of blood T cell repertoires in COVID-19. Using immunoSEQ multiplex PCR, the repertoire was profiled, and TCRdb retains in-frame clones only, with some absent. The repertoire holds roughly 150,000 clones, with roughly 91% as singletons. The specimen sequenced was peripheral blood. The receptor source for this set is a young man with COVID-19, enrolled during active disease.

The V and J genes are TRBV11-2 and TRBJ2-3, with unresolved D. V lost 5 bases and J lost 0, with 12 bases in between. CDR1 and CDR2 from the germline V gene are SGHAT and FQNNGV. This CDR3 contains 15 residues. The CDR3 bases are TGTGCCAGCAGCATCCTACGGTCTAGCACAGATACGCAGTATTTT. Translated, it gives CASSILRSSTDTQYF.

The chain combines TRBV3-1 (or the pseudogene TRBV3-2) with TRBJ2-7, with D possibly matching TRBD2 (5 bases). CDR1 LGHDT and CDR2 YNNKEL come from the germline V gene (reference sequence). The CDR3 is 17 residues long. Trimming took off 0 bases at V and 0 bases at J, with 15 bases between the two ends. CDR3 loop: CASSQDPPDYPSYEQYF. CDR3 DNA sequence: TGTGCCAGCAGCCAAGATCCCCCCGACTACCCCTCCTACGAGCAGTACTTC.

The gene calls are TRBV9 and TRBJ2-1; D is unresolved. Germline CDR1 and CDR2: SGDLS and YYNGEE. V was trimmed by 3 bases and J by 6 bases, leaving 7 bases between them. This CDR3 comprises 12 residues. The CDR3 DNA reads TGTGCCAGCAGCGCTGACTCCAATGAGCAGTTCTTC. The encoded protein is CASSADSNEQFF.

The chain uses TRBV5-4 and TRBJ1-2, with 11 nucleotides matching TRBD1. Germline values: CDR1 SGHNT, CDR2 YYREEE (reference sequence). The CDR3 spans 16 residues. Germline trimming cut 4 bases from V and 4 bases from J; bases unmatched to any gene: 9. Written as DNA, the CDR3 is TGTGCCAGCAGCCCGATGGACAGGGGGCTGGCCTATGGCTACACCTTC. Amino acids: CASSPMDRGLAYGYTF.

The V call is TRBV6-6, the J call TRBJ2-5; 7 nucleotides align to TRBD2. V shed 8 bases and J 4 bases; nucleotides not matched to a gene: 10. The germline CDR1 and CDR2 sequences are MNHNY and SVGAGI (reference sequence). The CDR3 is 14 residues long. The CDR3 protein is CASGEGGSTETQYF. CDR3 bases: TGTGCCAGCGGCGAGGGCGGGAGTACAGAGACCCAGTACTTC.

The gene calls are TRBV14 and TRBJ1-5, with TRBD1 matching 9 bases. V was pared by 4 bases and J by 0 bases, with 10 bases of the junction left unmatched. The CDR3 is 18 amino acids. Germline V lookup: CDR1 SGHDN, CDR2 FVKESK. In DNA form, the CDR3 reads TGTGCCAGCAGCCTACCCCGGGACAGGGCGTATAGCAATCAGCCCCAGCATTTT. The encoded protein is CASSLPRDRAYSNQPQHF.

The chain recombines TRBV5-8 with TRBJ1-5; possibly TRBD1 for D (5 bases). Per the germline V gene, CDR1 is SGHTS and CDR2 is YDEGEE. The CDR3 runs 17 residues. Trimming removed 4 bases at V and 0 bases at J, with 17 bases between. CDR3 region: CASSPWPWTNSNQPQHF. In DNA form, the CDR3 reads TGTGCCAGCAGCCCCTGGCCTTGGACAAATAGCAATCAGCCCCAGCATTTT.

The V call is TRBV2, the J call TRBJ2-7; maybe TRBD2 (7 bases). Trimming stripped 11 bases from V and 7 bases from J, with 18 bases between. Per germline, CDR1 SNHLY and CDR2 FYNNEI. The CDR3 is 12 residues long. The CDR3 DNA is TGTGCCGGCGGCCCGAGGGGGGGAGAGCAGTACTTC. Translating it yields CAGGPRGGEQYF.

V gene TRBV30 combines with J gene TRBJ1-2, with D possibly matching TRBD1 (5 bases). V was pared by 8 bases and J by 4 bases, with 17 bases between. The CDR3 extends over 13 amino acids. The germline V gene encodes CDR1 GTSNPN and CDR2 SVGIG (reference sequence). DNA of the CDR3: TGTGCCCGCCGGGGGGAGTTAAGCTATGGCTACACCTTC. Its protein is CARRGELSYGYTF.

This clone was observed once. The gene calls are TRBV18 and TRBJ1-1; D is possibly TRBD1 (6 bases). The V end was cut by 2 bases, the J end by 1 base, with 11 bases between. In germline, CDR1 is KGHSH, CDR2 LQKENI. The CDR3 totals 15 residues. The DNA of the CDR3 is TGTGCCAGCTCACCATCGGGAGGGGGGAACACTGAAGCTTTCTTT. It is translated as CASSPSGGGNTEAFF.

This clone is a singleton in its sample. The chain joins TRBV4-3 to TRBJ2-1; possibly TRBD2 for D (5 bases). Germline V gene sequence: CDR1 LGHNA, CDR2 YSLEER. CDR3 length equals 15 residues. V lost 0 bases and J 2 bases, leaving 8 bases between the germline ends. The CDR3 sequence: CASSQDQRPYNEQFF. DNA of the CDR3: TGCGCCAGCAGCCAAGATCAGCGGCCCTACAATGAGCAGTTCTTC.

About this clone itself: The same CDR3 can be traced to other DNA sequences in this sample. This chain uses TRBV27 with TRBJ1-5; weak D call: TRBD1 (6 bases). The V end lost 8 bases, the J end lost 7 bases, and 9 bases lay between the germline ends. This CDR3 region has 11 residues. The germline CDR1 and CDR2 sequences are MNHEY and SMNVEV (reference sequence). CDR3 sequence (DNA): TGTGCCAGCGGCAGGGGCCAGCCCCAGCATTTT. It translates to CASGRGQPQHF.

The rearrangement links TRBV28 to TRBJ1-4; tentatively, D is TRBD1 (5 bases). The germline V gene encodes CDR1 MDHEN and CDR2 SYDVKM. This CDR3 spans 14 amino acids. Trimming cost V 2 bases and J 10 bases, with 14 bases left between them. The CDR3 DNA is TGTGCCAGCAGTTTAGGGCTCGTCGGGGGAAAACTGTTTTTT. Protein: CASSLGLVGGKLFF.

This sequence joins TRBV6-5 and TRBJ2-1; 9 bases map to TRBD2. Germline V gene lookup returns CDR1 MNHEY and CDR2 SVGAGI. The CDR3 runs 16 residues. V shed 0 bases and J 9 bases; nucleotides not matched to a gene: 9. Written as DNA, the CDR3 is TGTGCCAGCAGTTACTCGGGCGGGAGGGCATTCAGTGAGCAGTTCTTC. Residues: CASSYSGGRAFSEQFF.

CDR3 sequence: CATSRLPGTGTGELFF. For the CDR3, the DNA is TGTGCCACCAGCAGATTACCCGGGACAGGGACCGGGGAGCTGTTTTTT. The chain joins TRBV15 to TRBJ2-2; 9 nucleotides agree with TRBD1. CDR1 and CDR2 from the germline V gene are LNHNV and YYDKDF (reference sequence). The CDR3 runs 16 residues. Trimming cost V 2 bases and J 5 bases; bases outside gene matches: 6.

The J gene is TRBJ2-2, the V gene TRBV12-3 or TRBV12-4; possible D gene TRBD2, 5 bases. The CDR3 is 13 residues long. The V and J ends lost 7 bases and 4 bases respectively, with 10 bases between them. CDR3 in DNA: TGTGCCAGCAACATAGCGTCCACCGGGGAGCTGTTTTTT. Amino acids: CASNIASTGELFF.

V and J are TRBV9 and TRBJ1-6, with 7 bases aligning to TRBD1. CDR1 and CDR2 from the germline V gene are SGDLS and YYNGEE. The CDR3 covers 15 residues. J lost 7 bases, V lost 3 bases, and 7 bases had no gene match. The CDR3 DNA sequence: TGTGCCAGCAGCGGCACCGGGACAGAAAATTCACCCCTCCACTTT. It translates to CASSGTGTENSPLHF. Looking up the rest from reference TRBV9 and TRBJ1-6 gives the full variable domain: DSGVTQTPKHLITATGQRVTLRCSPRSGDLSVYWYQQSLDQGLQFLIQYYNGEERAKGNILERFSAQQFPDLHSELNLSSLELGDSALYFCASSGTGTENSPLHFGNGTRLTVT.

The chain combines TRBV5-6 with TRBJ1-5; tentatively, D is TRBD1 (6 bases). Trimming cost V 3 bases and J 2 bases, with 15 bases left between them. Germline CDR1 and CDR2: SGHDT and YYEEEE. CDR3 size: 16 residues. Here the CDR3 DNA reads TGTGCCAGCAGCTCCCAGGGGCCTGATGGCAATCAGCCCCAGCATTTT. The encoded protein is CASSSQGPDGNQPQHF.

CDR3 amino acids: CASSYAGNYGYTF. CDR3 sequence (DNA): TGTGCCAGCAGTTACGCGGGGAACTATGGCTACACCTTC. The chain couples TRBV6-2 or TRBV6-3 to TRBJ1-2; D not certain. The CDR3 is 13 residues long. Trimming took 2 bases from V and 2 from J, leaving 6 bases between them. Germline V gene lookup returns CDR1 MNHEY and CDR2 SVGEGT.

The chain has TRBV5-8 and TRBJ2-3, with 9 bases aligning to TRBD1. The CDR3 contains 15 residues. From germline, CDR1 is SGHTS and CDR2 YDEGEE. Trimming at V came to 3 bases and at J to 0 bases, leaving 2 bases not matched to a gene. The CDR3 spells CASSSGTGSTDTQYF. CDR3 nucleotide sequence: TGTGCCAGCAGCTCCGGGACAGGGAGCACAGATACGCAGTATTTT.

V usage is TRBV28 and J usage is TRBJ1-2, with 8 bases matching TRBD1. In germline, CDR1 is MDHEN, CDR2 SYDVKM. Losses at the gene ends were 4 bases for V and 5 bases for J; bases not matched to a gene: 3. This CDR3 region has 13 residues. The CDR3 coding sequence is TGTGCCAGCAGTTCCTACAGGGGGTATGGCTACACCTTC. Residues: CASSSYRGYGYTF.

CDR3 sequence: CASSPVDRPGGYTF. In DNA form, the CDR3 reads TGTGCCAGCTCACCAGTCGACAGGCCAGGAGGCTACACCTTC. The genes are TRBV18 and TRBJ1-2; a possible D gene is TRBD1 (6 bases). Germline V gene data show CDR1 as KGHSH and CDR2 as LQKENI. V was clipped by 2 bases and J by 8 bases, with 15 bases between them. The CDR3 contains 14 residues.